The 26 T cell receptor beta chains below were found in one sample sequenced in a study of response to subunit inactivated influenza vaccine. TCRdb processed the RT-PCR reads anew with MiXCR; each CDR3 protein has one entry. The table has roughly 790,000 distinct CDR3 sequences, 21% seen once; the top ten hold roughly 10%. The specimen was PBMCs from blood, collected less than 6 days after vaccination. The receptors shown here come from a man aged 45 to 65 who received an inactivated influenza vaccine.

The chain is built from TRBV6-2 or TRBV6-3 and TRBJ2-7; no firm D call. The CDR3 extends over 14 amino acids. CDR1 MNHEY and CDR2 SVGEGT come from the germline V gene. V was clipped by 0 bases and J by 2 bases, with 8 bases between them. The CDR3 region has the DNA TGTGCCAGCAGTTACTCGCTAGACGCCTACGAGCAGTACTTC. This translates into CASSYSLDAYEQYF.

The rearrangement uses TRBV5-1 and TRBJ2-1; 8 nucleotides match TRBD1. The V gene end was trimmed by 6 bases and the J gene end by 2 bases; junction bases not matched to a gene: 10. This CDR3 has 16 residues. The V gene's germline CDR1 is SGHRS and CDR2 YFSETQ. Written as DNA, the CDR3 is TGCGCCAGCATGGTCTTCGCAGGGGGCCCCTACAATGAGCAGTTCTTC. Translated, it gives CASMVFAGGPYNEQFF.

On this clonotype itself: The junction shows a germline mismatch at one end, possibly a read error. The V gene is TRBV7-7, the J gene TRBJ2-3; 8 positions agree with TRBD2. Germline V CDR1 and CDR2: SSHAT, FNYEAQ (reference sequence). The CDR3 totals 16 residues. The CDR3 sequence: CASSPVWAGGADTQYF. CDR3 nucleotide sequence: TGTGCTAGCAGCCCCGTATGGGCCGGGGGGGCGGATACGCAGTATTTT.

This clonotype was seen a few times. The chain couples TRBV6-5 to TRBJ2-1; D gene unclear. The germline V gene encodes CDR1 MNHEY and CDR2 SVGAGI. This CDR3 has 16 residues. Deletions cut 0 bases from V and 6 bases from J, with 15 bases between. CDR3 region: CASSYSHYSAFNEQFF. The CDR3 DNA follows: TGTGCCAGCAGTTACTCACACTACTCGGCATTCAATGAGCAGTTCTTC.

This clonotype has a handful of counts. The chain recombines TRBV12-3 or TRBV12-4 with TRBJ1-1, with D possibly TRBD1 on 5 matching bases. CDR3 length equals 14 residues. Deletions cut 7 bases from V and 1 base from J, with 13 bases between. The CDR3 here is CASTWGRQNTEAFF. Written as DNA, the CDR3 is TGTGCCAGCACCTGGGGCAGGCAGAACACTGAAGCTTTCTTT.

This clonotype has more than one count but fewer than ten. The chain recombines TRBV7-6 with TRBJ2-3; D is ambiguous. There are 14 residues in the CDR3. Germline V CDR1 and CDR2: SGHVS, FNYEAQ. V lost 6 bases and J 1 base, leaving 11 bases between the germline ends. The CDR3 loop is CASSSGVRTDTQYF. CDR3 DNA: TGTGCCAGCAGTTCTGGGGTTCGCACAGATACGCAGTATTTT.

This clonotype was observed many times. The chain carries TRBV28 and TRBJ2-2, with 7 nucleotides matching TRBD1. The length of the CDR3 is 17 residues. V was clipped by 1 base and J by 6 bases; unmatched bases: 11. Per the germline V gene, CDR1 is MDHEN and CDR2 is SYDVKM. CDR3 sequence: CASSLSWGQRYSGELFF. CDR3 coding DNA: TGTGCCAGCAGTTTATCTTGGGGACAGCGCTACTCCGGGGAGCTGTTTTTT.

The table lists this clonotype with a few counts. V is TRBV5-1 and J is TRBJ2-3; no reliable D call. This CDR3 region has 13 residues. The germline CDR1 and CDR2 sequences are SGHRS and YFSETQ. The V and J ends lost 2 bases and 10 bases respectively, with 14 bases between them. CDR3 sequence (DNA): TGCGCCAGCAGCTTCAGTTTGGCGGAGCCGCAGTATTTT. It translates to CASSFSLAEPQYF.

V and J are TRBV7-2 and TRBJ2-1; the D gene is possibly TRBD2 (6 bases). This CDR3 spans 15 amino acids. Trimming took off 2 bases at V and 7 bases at J, with 15 bases between the two ends. Germline values: CDR1 SGHTA, CDR2 FQGNSA. The CDR3 is CASSLSGSRRNEQFF. The CDR3 DNA reads TGTGCCAGCAGCTTAAGCGGGTCAAGGAGGAATGAGCAGTTCTTC.

V and J are TRBV6-5 and TRBJ2-2, with a possible D match to TRBD2 (5 bases). The V end lost 5 bases, the J end lost 5 bases, and 12 bases lay between the germline ends. The germline gives CDR1 MNHEY, CDR2 SVGAGI. CDR3 length: 14 amino acids. CDR3 in amino acids: CASSTRGPTGELFF. CDR3 sequence (DNA): TGTGCCAGCAGTACTCGGGGTCCTACCGGGGAGCTGTTTTTT.

The chain recombines TRBV2 with TRBJ2-1, with TRBD1 identical over 12 bases. Germline CDR1 reads SNHLY; CDR2 reads FYNNEI. J was trimmed by 6 bases and V by 10 bases; bases with no gene match: 7. The CDR3 extends over 14 amino acids. DNA for the CDR3: TGTGCCATCTCCGGGACAGGGGGCCTCAATGAGCAGTTCTTC. This sequence encodes CAISGTGGLNEQFF.

This clonotype was observed a handful of times. The chain recombines TRBV20-1 with TRBJ1-2; possible D gene TRBD1, 6 bases. Trimming removed 3 bases at V and 3 bases at J, with 17 bases between. Germline values: CDR1 DFQATT, CDR2 SNEGSKA (reference sequence). The CDR3 runs 15 residues. CDR3 region: CSASRTAYEDYGYTF. In DNA, the CDR3 is TGCAGTGCTAGTCGGACAGCCTACGAGGACTATGGCTACACCTTC.

This clonotype was observed a few times. CDR3 sequence: CAISEPTSGGLSTDTQYF. The DNA for the CDR3 is TGTGCCATCAGTGAGCCGACTAGCGGGGGACTCAGCACAGATACGCAGTATTTT. The V and J genes are TRBV10-3 and TRBJ2-3; the match to TRBD2 covers 12 bases. This CDR3 region has 18 residues. The V gene's germline CDR1 is ENHRY and CDR2 SYGVKD. After removal of 2 bases from V and 0 bases from J, the junction contained 6 bases not matched to a gene.

The rearrangement joins TRBV5-4 to TRBJ2-7; the D gene is possibly TRBD2 (6 bases). V was pared by 0 bases and J by 4 bases, with 14 bases between. CDR1 is SGHNT and CDR2 is YYREEE in the germline V gene (reference sequence). The CDR3 length is 15 residues. CDR3: CASSLEIGRGYEQYF. The DNA for the CDR3 is TGTGCCAGCAGCTTGGAAATCGGGAGAGGTTACGAGCAGTACTTC. The full variable domain, completed using reference TRBV5-4 and TRBJ2-7, is ETGVTQSPTHLIKTRGQQVTLRCSSQSGHNTVSWYQQALGQGPQFIFQYYREEENGRGNFPPRFSGLQFPNYSSELNVNALELDDSALYLCASSLEIGRGYEQYFGPGTRLTVT.

A few counts support this clonotype. The J gene is TRBJ2-5, the V gene TRBV4-2, with D unresolved. The length of the CDR3 is 15 residues. Germline V gives CDR1 LGHNA, CDR2 YNFKEQ. V was trimmed by 1 base and J by 2 bases, leaving 11 bases between them. CDR3 bases: TGTGCCAGCAGCCAAGGTAGTGGCAGGCAAGAGACCCAGTACTTC. It encodes CASSQGSGRQETQYF.

The V and J genes are TRBV5-1 and TRBJ1-6; TRBD1 aligns across 7 bases. CDR1 is SGHRS, CDR2 YFSETQ, per germline. V shed 0 bases and J 7 bases; nucleotides not matched to a gene: 7. The CDR3 is made up of 16 amino acids. The CDR3 region is CASSLGAGGENSPLHF. The CDR3 DNA sequence: TGCGCCAGCAGCTTGGGGGCAGGGGGTGAGAATTCACCCCTCCACTTT.

This clonotype was recorded a few times. This sequence joins TRBV6-5 and TRBJ2-7; D assignment may be TRBD1 or TRBD2 (5 bases each). CDR3 length equals 11 residues. The V end lost 5 bases, the J end lost 6 bases, and 8 bases lay between the germline ends. CDR1 and CDR2 from the germline V gene are MNHEY and SVGAGI. The CDR3 loop is CASSKGTEQYF. Here the CDR3 DNA reads TGTGCCAGCAGTAAAGGGACCGAGCAGTACTTC.

This clonotype has just a few counts. V gene TRBV28 combines with J gene TRBJ1-2, with D uncertain. The CDR3 is made up of 14 amino acids. Germline CDR1 reads MDHEN; CDR2 reads SYDVKM. Trimming stripped 5 bases from V and 8 bases from J, with 18 bases between. CDR3 in amino acids: CASSPLATREGYTF. The CDR3 DNA is TGTGCCAGCAGTCCCTTGGCAACAAGGGAGGGCTACACCTTC.

In its sample, this clonotype was seen a few times. V usage is TRBV10-3 and J usage is TRBJ2-7; 7 bases align to TRBD1. The germline V gene encodes CDR1 ENHRY and CDR2 SYGVKD. The CDR3 consists of 14 residues. V dropped 6 bases and J dropped 5; count of bases not matched to a gene: 10. The CDR3 sequence is CAISPGQRVDEQYF. CDR3 nucleotide sequence: TGTGCCATCAGCCCGGGACAGCGTGTCGACGAGCAGTACTTC.

V usage is TRBV9 and J usage is TRBJ2-3, with 12 bases fitting TRBD2. CDR3 length: 20 residues. Germline V gene lookup returns CDR1 SGDLS and CDR2 YYNGEE. The V gene end was trimmed by 0 bases and the J gene end by 0 bases; junction bases not matched to a gene: 11. CDR3 DNA: TGTGCCAGCAGCGTAGGGACTAGCGGGACGATACGTCCTAGCACAGATACGCAGTATTTT. Protein sequence: CASSVGTSGTIRPSTDTQYF.

This clonotype was observed a handful of times. The rearrangement links TRBV4-1 to TRBJ1-2; a possible D gene is TRBD1 (6 bases). CDR3 size: 16 residues. Germline CDR1 and CDR2: MGHRA and YSYEKL. The V end was cut by 0 bases, the J end by 5 bases, with 16 bases between. This CDR3 is CASSQEGGASSYGYTF. The CDR3 coding sequence is TGCGCCAGCAGCCAAGAAGGGGGGGCGAGTAGTTATGGCTACACCTTC.

This chain connects TRBV15 to TRBJ1-1; no firm D call. V gave up 0 bases and J gave up 6 bases, with 11 bases separating them. Looked up from germline, CDR1 is LNHNV and CDR2 is YYDKDF (reference sequence). The length of the CDR3 is 14 residues. CDR3 coding DNA: TGTGCCACCAGCAGAGAGAAAGAACTGCCTGAAGCTTTCTTT. Its protein is CATSREKELPEAFF.

The chain recombines TRBV5-1 with TRBJ2-3, with D possibly matching TRBD2 (7 bases). Trimming pared 2 bases from V and 3 bases from J, leaving 25 bases between. The CDR3 is 19 residues long. Germline V gene sequence: CDR1 SGHRS, CDR2 YFSETQ. This chain's CDR3 is CASSFSSLLGGPRTDTQYF. The DNA for the CDR3 is TGCGCCAGCAGCTTTTCCTCATTGCTCGGGGGGCCGCGTACAGATACGCAGTATTTT.

This clonotype turned up a few times. The genes are TRBV4-2 and TRBJ2-5; D is perhaps TRBD1 or TRBD2 (6 bases each). CDR1 LGHNA and CDR2 YNFKEQ come from the germline V gene. This CDR3 region has 14 residues. The germline V and J ends were trimmed by 5 bases and 5 bases, with 15 bases remaining between them. CDR3 sequence: CASSMGRRGETQYF. The CDR3 region has the DNA TGTGCCAGCAGCATGGGACGGAGGGGGGAGACCCAGTACTTC.

The chain recombines TRBV10-3 with TRBJ2-7, with 7 bases fitting TRBD1. V trimming: 5 bases; J trimming: 0 bases; junction bases outside the gene matches: 7. The germline V gene has CDR1 ENHRY and CDR2 SYGVKD. The CDR3 runs 15 residues. The CDR3 protein is CAISPRDSFSYEQYF. The CDR3 DNA reads TGTGCCATCAGTCCTCGGGACAGCTTCTCCTACGAGCAGTACTTC.

Only a few counts were recorded for this clonotype. The J gene is TRBJ2-7, the V gene TRBV7-6, with TRBD2 matching over 7 bases. Germline V lookup: CDR1 SGHVS, CDR2 FNYEAQ. There are 12 residues in the CDR3. Trimming took 7 bases from V and 5 from J; bases not matched to a gene: 5. The CDR3 nucleotides read TGTGCCAGCACCCCGGGGGGTAACGAGCAGTACTTC. Encoded protein: CASTPGGNEQYF.